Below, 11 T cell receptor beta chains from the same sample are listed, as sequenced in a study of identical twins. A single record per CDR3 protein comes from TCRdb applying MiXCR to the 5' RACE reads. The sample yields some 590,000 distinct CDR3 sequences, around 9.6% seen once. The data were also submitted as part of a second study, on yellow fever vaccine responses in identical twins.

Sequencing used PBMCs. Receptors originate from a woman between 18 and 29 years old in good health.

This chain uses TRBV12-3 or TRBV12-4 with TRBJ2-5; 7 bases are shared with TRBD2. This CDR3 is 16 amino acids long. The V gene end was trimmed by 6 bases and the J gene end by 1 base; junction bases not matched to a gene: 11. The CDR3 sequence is CASRQRSGAFQETQYF. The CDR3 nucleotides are TGTGCCAGCAGGCAAAGGAGCGGGGCGTTCCAAGAGACCCAGTACTTC.

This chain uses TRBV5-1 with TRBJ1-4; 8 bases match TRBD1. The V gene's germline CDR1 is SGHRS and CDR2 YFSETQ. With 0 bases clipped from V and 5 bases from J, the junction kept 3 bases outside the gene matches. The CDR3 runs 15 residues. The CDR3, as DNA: TGCGCCAGCAGCTTGGACACAGGGGGGAATGAAAAACTGTTTTTT. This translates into CASSLDTGGNEKLFF.

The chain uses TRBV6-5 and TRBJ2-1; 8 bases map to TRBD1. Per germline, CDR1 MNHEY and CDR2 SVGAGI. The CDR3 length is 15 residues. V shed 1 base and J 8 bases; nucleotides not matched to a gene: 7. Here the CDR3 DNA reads TGTGCCAGCAGTTACTATCAGGGGGCGTCCCATGAGCAGTTCTTC. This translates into CASSYYQGASHEQFF.

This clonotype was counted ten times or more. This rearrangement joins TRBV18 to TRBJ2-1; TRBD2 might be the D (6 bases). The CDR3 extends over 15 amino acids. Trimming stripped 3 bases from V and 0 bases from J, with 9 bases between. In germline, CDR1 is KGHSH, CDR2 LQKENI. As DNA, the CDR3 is TGTGCCAGCTCACCGCAGGGAGGCTCCTACAATGAGCAGTTCTTC. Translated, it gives CASSPQGGSYNEQFF.

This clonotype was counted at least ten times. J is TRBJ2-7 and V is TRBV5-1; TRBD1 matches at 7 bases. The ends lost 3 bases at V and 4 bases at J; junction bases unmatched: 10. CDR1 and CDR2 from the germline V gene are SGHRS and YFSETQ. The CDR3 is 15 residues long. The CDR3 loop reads CASSSGQREGYEQYF. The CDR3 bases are TGCGCCAGCAGCTCGGGACAGAGGGAAGGGTACGAGCAGTACTTC.

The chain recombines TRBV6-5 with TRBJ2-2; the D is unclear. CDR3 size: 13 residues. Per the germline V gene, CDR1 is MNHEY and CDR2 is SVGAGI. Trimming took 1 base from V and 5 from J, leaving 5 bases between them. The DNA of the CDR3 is TGTGCCAGCAGTTACTGGGTGACCGGGGAGCTGTTTTTT. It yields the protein CASSYWVTGELFF.

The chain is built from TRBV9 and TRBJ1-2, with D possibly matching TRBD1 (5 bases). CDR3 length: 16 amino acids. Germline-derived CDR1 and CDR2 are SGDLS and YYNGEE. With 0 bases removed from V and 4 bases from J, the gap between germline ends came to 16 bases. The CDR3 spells CASSVVGGRVSYGYTF. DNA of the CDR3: TGTGCCAGCAGCGTAGTTGGGGGGAGGGTTTCCTATGGCTACACCTTC.

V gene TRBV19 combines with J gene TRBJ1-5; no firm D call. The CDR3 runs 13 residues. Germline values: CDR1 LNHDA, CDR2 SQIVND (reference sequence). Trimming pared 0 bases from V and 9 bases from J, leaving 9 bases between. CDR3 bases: TGTGCCAGTAGTATAGAGTTCCGAAGGCCCCAGCATTTT. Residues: CASSIEFRRPQHF.

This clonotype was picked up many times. CDR3 sequence: CASSSGANTGELFF. CDR3 sequence (DNA): TGTGCCAGCAGTTCAGGGGCTAACACCGGGGAGCTGTTTTTT. The chain employs TRBV2 and TRBJ2-2, with D perhaps matching TRBD1 (6 bases). The CDR3 length is 14 residues. V was pared by 5 bases and J by 2 bases, with 9 bases between. CDR1 and CDR2 (germline): SNHLY, FYNNEI.

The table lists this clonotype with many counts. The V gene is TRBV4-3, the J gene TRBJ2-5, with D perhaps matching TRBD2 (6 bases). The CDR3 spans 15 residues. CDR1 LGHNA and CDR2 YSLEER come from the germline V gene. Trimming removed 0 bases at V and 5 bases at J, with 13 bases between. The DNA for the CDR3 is TGCGCCAGCAGCCAAGATGGAGGGCCCGGGGAGACCCAGTACTTC. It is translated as CASSQDGGPGETQYF.

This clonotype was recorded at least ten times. The CDR3 DNA follows: TGCGCCAGCAGCCTTTGGGACAGGAACACAGATACGCAGTATTTT. Protein: CASSLWDRNTDTQYF. The chain couples TRBV4-1 to TRBJ2-3; TRBD1 aligns across 8 bases. The CDR3 extends over 15 amino acids. Germline V CDR1 and CDR2: MGHRA, YSYEKL. V lost 4 bases to trimming and J lost 2 bases; unmatched junction nucleotides: 5.